The following is a T cell receptor (beta chain) sequence with its context. Its antigen is unidentified. This entry comes from a study of graft-versus-host responses after intestinal transplantation. Study overall: All recipients were given anti-thymocyte globulin induction, and tacrolimus and steroids were then administered for roughly three years. Whole-study findings and limits: Maximum circulating GvH clone levels tracked with early post-transplant HvG decreases.

Unmatched junction bases numbered 11, after V lost 0 bases and J lost 2 bases. Per germline, CDR1 SGHDT and CDR2 YYEEEE. The CDR3 totals 18 residues. Using immunoSEQ multiplex PCR, the repertoire was profiled, and TCRdb retains in-frame clones only, with some absent. The sample yields fewer than 75,000 clones, 85% to 90% seen once. This receptor was obtained from a human patient who received an intestinal transplant, so some T cells may come from the graft donor. Sequences were derived from PBMCs, sampled 26 days after transplant. This chain links TRBV5-6 with TRBJ2-7; 10 nucleotides match TRBD2. The DNA of the CDR3 is TGTGCCAGCAGCTTGGCTCTAGCGGGAGAGGGGCCCACCTACGAGCAGTACTTC. Its translation: CASSLALAGEGPTYEQYF.